The rows below give T cell receptor beta chains drawn from one sample of a study of human T cells and chemical hapten exposure. One entry per CDR3 protein results from TCRdb running MiXCR on the RACE reads. The table includes roughly 200,000 distinct CDR3 sequences, 20% to 25% detected once. Here the sequenced sample was whole blood, taken in connection with sensitization to the hapten diphenylcyclopropenone (DPC). Receptor source: a woman in her fifties or sixties with alopecia areata. Some clones in this sample may be carry-over from other donors' samples. The CDR3 runs from the conserved cysteine through the conserved F or W. A D gene is named only where the DNA matches it firmly. The size of a clone is reported for some rows only, either as once, few or many, or as a class for expanded clones.

>TRBV5-1|few|NA|TRBJ2-3
CASSLSPLGGADTQYF
TGCGCCAGCAGCTTATCCCCCCTGGGAGGTGCAGATACGCAGTATTTT
>TRBV20-1|few|TRBD1|TRBJ2-2
CSASGQGVGTGELFF
TGCAGTGCTAGCGGACAGGGGGTCGGGACCGGGGAGCTGTTTTTT
>TRBV29-1|few|TRBD2|TRBJ2-1
CSGGTSGYNEQFF
TGCAGCGGAGGGACTAGCGGCTACAATGAGCAGTTCTTC
>TRBV12-5|NA|TRBD2|TRBJ2-1
CASVGGGDNEQFF
TGTGCTAGTGTCGGGGGGGGAGACAATGAGCAGTTCTTC
>TRBV10-3|NA|NA|TRBJ1-3
CAISEEGGINTIYF
TGTGCCATCAGTGAAGAAGGCGGTATAAACACCATATATTTT
>TRBV7-8|many|NA|TRBJ2-2
CASSLAAGELFF
TGTGCCAGCAGCTTAGCTGCCGGGGAGCTGTTTTTT
>TRBV3-1|NA|TRBD2|TRBJ2-3
CASSQGPPGTSGSRTDTQYF
TGTGCCAGCAGCCAGGGGCCCCCCGGGACTAGCGGGAGTCGAACAGATACGCAGTATTTT
>TRBV10-3|NA|TRBD1|TRBJ2-7
CAIRGDSSYEQYF
TGTGCCATCAGGGGGGACAGCTCCTACGAGCAGTACTTC
>TRBV7-7|many|TRBD2|TRBJ2-7
CASSPGSGLAAYEQYF
TGTGCTAGCAGCCCCGGGTCGGGACTAGCGGCATACGAGCAGTACTTC
>TRBV5-1|NA|TRBD2|TRBJ2-1
CASSLVGPSGQLSYNEQFF
TGCGCCAGCAGCTTGGTAGGGCCTAGCGGGCAACTTTCGTACAATGAGCAGTTCTTC
>TRBV12-5|few|TRBD2|TRBJ2-2
CATREREGNTGELFF
TGTGCTACCAGAGAGCGGGAGGGGAACACCGGGGAGCTGTTTTTT
>TRBV28|NA|TRBD1|TRBJ1-5
CASSRTGGIGQPQHF
TGTGCCAGCAGTCGTACAGGGGGCATAGGACAGCCCCAGCATTTT
>TRBV5-1|NA|NA|TRBJ2-2
CASSLGTGTPRELFF
TGCGCCAGCAGCTTGGGGACCGGGACCCCCCGGGAGCTGTTTTTT
>TRBV29-1|NA|NA|TRBJ2-3
CSVEDQGDTQYF
TGCAGCGTTGAAGATCAGGGAGATACGCAGTATTTT
>TRBV7-2|NA|TRBD2|TRBJ2-1
CASSSGTSGRDNEQFF
TGTGCCAGCAGCTCCGGGACTAGCGGGAGGGACAATGAGCAGTTCTTC
>TRBV29-1|few|TRBD1|TRBJ1-5
CSVYRGVGNQPQHF
TGCAGCGTGTACAGGGGGGTCGGCAATCAGCCCCAGCATTTT
>TRBV7-3|NA|NA|TRBJ2-3
CASSSWGGTDTQYF
TGTGCCAGCAGCTCCTGGGGCGGCACAGATACGCAGTATTTT
>TRBV5-6|NA|NA|TRBJ1-4
CASSHGPFRRGVFF
TGTGCCAGCAGTCACGGACCGTTCCGGAGGGGGGTGTTTTTT
>TRBV25-1|few|NA|TRBJ1-4
CASSELGANEKLFF
TGTGCCAGCAGTGAACTAGGAGCTAATGAAAAACTGTTTTTT
>TRBV2|few|NA|TRBJ2-1
CASMWRGTRPEQFF
TGTGCCAGCATGTGGCGAGGGACTCGGCCTGAGCAGTTCTTC
>TRBV18|NA|NA|TRBJ1-1
CASSPLFSQNTEAFF
TGTGCCAGCTCACCACTATTCAGTCAGAACACTGAAGCTTTCTTT
>TRBV3-1|few|NA|TRBJ2-3
CASSQVLPSDTQYF
TGTGCCAGCAGCCAAGTCCTACCTAGCGATACGCAGTATTTT
>TRBV6-5|NA|NA|TRBJ1-5
CASRQGFGQPQHF
TGTGCCAGCAGACAGGGTTTCGGGCAGCCCCAGCATTTT
>TRBV2|NA|TRBD2|TRBJ2-5
CASNPTSGNQETQYF
TGTGCCAGCAATCCGACTAGCGGAAACCAAGAGACCCAGTACTTC
>TRBV2|NA|TRBD2|TRBJ2-1
CASTVSGSAYNEQFF
TGTGCCAGCACCGTGAGCGGGAGCGCCTACAATGAGCAGTTCTTC
>TRBV20-1|few|TRBD1|TRBJ2-7
CSARAGDRAYEQYF
TGCAGTGCTAGGGCTGGGGACAGAGCCTACGAGCAGTACTTC
>TRBV29-1|few|NA|TRBJ2-1
CSVAGEFEQFF
TGCAGCGTTGCGGGGGAGTTTGAGCAGTTCTTC
>TRBV25-1|NA|NA|TRBJ1-2
CASSEALENYGYTF
TGTGCCAGCAGTGAAGCGTTGGAGAACTATGGCTACACCTTC
>TRBV2|few|NA|TRBJ1-5
CASSEPPGAANQPQHF
TGTGCCAGCAGTGAACCCCCAGGGGCCGCTAATCAGCCCCAGCATTTT
>TRBV4-1|few|TRBD1|TRBJ2-5
CASSTGQGTETQYF
TGCGCCAGCAGCACGGGACAGGGGACGGAGACCCAGTACTTC
>TRBV10-3|few|TRBD1|TRBJ2-3
CAISVGTDTDTQYF
TGTGCCATCAGTGTCGGGACAGACACAGATACGCAGTATTTT
>TRBV20-1|NA|NA|TRBJ2-5
CSARRASRQETQYF
TGCAGTGCGAGAAGGGCTAGTCGCCAAGAGACCCAGTACTTC
>TRBV5-1|NA|TRBD1|TRBJ2-1
CASSLVGTDRADEQFF
TGCGCCAGCAGCTTGGTGGGCACAGACAGGGCGGATGAGCAGTTCTTC
>TRBV5-4|NA|TRBD2|TRBJ2-3
CASSSTSGRAMTDTQYF
TGTGCCAGCAGCTCCACTAGCGGGAGGGCCATGACAGATACGCAGTATTTT
>TRBV6-6|many|NA|TRBJ2-5
CASSLAEETQYF
TGTGCCAGCAGCCTCGCAGAGGAGACCCAGTACTTC
>TRBV5-1|NA|NA|TRBJ2-1
CASSLFPDKAGSSYNEQFF
TGCGCCAGCAGCTTGTTTCCAGACAAGGCGGGTAGCTCCTACAATGAGCAGTTCTTC
>TRBV2|many|TRBD1|TRBJ2-7
CASSELALRGHNYEQYF
TGTGCCAGCAGTGAACTCGCCCTGAGGGGGCACAACTACGAGCAGTACTTC
>TRBV20-1|NA|TRBD2|TRBJ2-5
CSASDGGEETQYF
TGCAGTGCTTCAGACGGGGGGGAAGAGACCCAGTACTTC
>TRBV10-3|NA|NA|TRBJ1-2
CAISPDERDGYTF
TGTGCCATCAGTCCAGACGAAAGGGATGGCTACACCTTC
>TRBV5-1|NA|NA|TRBJ1-1
CASSLVGGPLNTEAFF
TGCGCCAGCAGCTTGGTTGGGGGACCGTTGAACACTGAAGCTTTCTTT
>TRBV27|few|NA|TRBJ1-5
CASSLWAGTSNQPQHF
TGTGCCAGCAGTTTATGGGCAGGGACTAGCAATCAGCCCCAGCATTTT
>TRBV29-1|few|TRBD1|TRBJ1-1
CSVALGQGTEAFF
TGCAGCGTCGCCCTCGGACAGGGCACTGAAGCTTTCTTT
>TRBV27|NA|TRBD1|TRBJ2-3
CASSLGQGGETDTQYF
TGTGCCAGCAGTTTGGGACAGGGAGGAGAGACAGATACGCAGTATTTT
>TRBV5-5|NA|TRBD1|TRBJ1-1
CASSTTGDQNTEAFF
TGTGCCAGCAGCACCACAGGGGACCAGAACACTGAAGCTTTCTTT
>TRBV5-1|NA|NA|TRBJ2-1
CASSTSPGNNEQFF
TGCGCCAGCAGCACGTCCCCTGGGAACAATGAGCAGTTCTTC
>TRBV9|NA|NA|TRBJ2-2
CASSMSGGPGELFF
TGTGCCAGCAGCATGAGTGGGGGGCCCGGGGAGCTGTTTTTT
>TRBV7-2|few|NA|TRBJ2-7
CASSWPVSYEQYF
TGTGCCAGCAGTTGGCCGGTTAGCTACGAGCAGTACTTC
>TRBV18|NA|NA|TRBJ2-4
CASSRELGANIQYF
TGTGCCAGCTCACGGGAGTTAGGGGCAAACATTCAGTACTTC
>TRBV7-9|few|NA|TRBJ2-1
CASSPNREQFF
TGTGCCAGCAGCCCAAACAGGGAGCAGTTCTTC
>TRBV18|NA|NA|TRBJ2-6
CASSPRGQKENSGANVLTF
TGTGCCAGCTCACCGCGAGGGCAAAAGGAAAACTCTGGGGCCAACGTCCTGACTTTC
>TRBV20-1|NA|NA|TRBJ1-3
CSARQVGGSGNTIYF
TGCAGTGCTAGACAAGTAGGGGGCTCTGGAAACACCATATATTTT
>TRBV3-1|few|NA|TRBJ1-3
CASSRKMVSGNTIYF
TGTGCCAGCAGCCGCAAGATGGTCTCTGGAAACACCATATATTTT
>TRBV29-1|few|TRBD1|TRBJ1-5
CSAGGQNNQPQHF
TGCAGCGCTGGGGGACAGAACAATCAGCCCCAGCATTTT
>TRBV10-2|few|NA|TRBJ2-2
CASSPTGTGELFF
TGCGCCAGCAGTCCGACGGGCACCGGGGAGCTGTTTTTT
>TRBV30|few|NA|TRBJ1-5
CAWTRGPDQPQHF
TGTGCCTGGACGAGGGGACCAGATCAGCCCCAGCATTTT
>TRBV11-2|NA|NA|TRBJ1-6
CASSTGSNSPLHF
TGTGCCAGCAGTACAGGGAGCAATTCACCCCTCCACTTT
>TRBV2|once|NA|TRBJ1-1
CASSISLGGTEAFF
TGTGCCAGCAGTATAAGTTTGGGGGGCACTGAAGCTTTCTTT
>TRBV10-3|few|TRBD1|TRBJ1-2
CAISENAGGYVYGYTF
TGTGCCATCAGCGAAAATGCAGGGGGCTACGTCTATGGCTACACCTTC
>TRBV9|NA|TRBD1|TRBJ2-7
CASSVGDRARLVQYF
TGTGCCAGCAGCGTAGGCGACAGGGCCCGTCTTGTGCAGTACTTC